This T cell receptor (beta chain) comes out of a study of beta chain features in type 1 diabetes. Study summary: Examination covered over 85,000,000 sorted cells spanning all samples. The study's findings and limits: There was a moderate but significant shortening of TCRB CDR3s in all four CD4+ subsets of Type 1 diabetes patients. Insertions were fewer and deletions more numerous at VDJ junctions in type 1 diabetes patients.

Reverse transcription of all isolated RNA meant that expressed TCRB transcripts were sequenced. TCRdb's copy holds only in-frame clones and misses some; the assay was immunoSEQ multiplex PCR. The sample holds about 110,000 clones; 40% are singletons and the top ten take less than 0.08%. This CDR3 comprises 13 residues. Trimming took off 5 bases at V and 2 bases at J, with 10 bases between the two ends. The germline gives CDR1 SQVTM, CDR2 ANQGSEA. About this clone itself: Its antigen is not identified.

Sample: stem cell memory CD4+ T cells from blood. The TCR was taken from a woman aged 18-29 years in good health. The chain uses TRBV29-1 and TRBJ1-5; the D gene is possibly TRBD1 (6 bases). The CDR3 is CSVSSGGNQPQHF. For the CDR3, the DNA is TGCAGCGTTTCTTCAGGGGGCAATCAGCCCCAGCATTTT.